A single sample gave rise to the 14 T cell receptor beta chains below, sequenced in a study of cytomegalovirus exposure and HLA in healthy donors. This PCR relied on a set of 60 Vbeta primers and 13 Jbeta primers. Profiled with immunoSEQ multiplex PCR; TCRdb holds only in-frame clones, not every one. Found here are 90,000 to 100,000 clones, roughly 80% of them singletons; the top ten hold 15% to 20%. The sample consisted of PBMCs. The receptor source for this set is a man in his fifties or sixties in good health and CMV-seropositive.

This clone was recorded only once. The chain couples TRBV5-1 to TRBJ2-5, with 8 nucleotides matching TRBD1. The germline V gene encodes CDR1 SGHRS and CDR2 YFSETQ. After removal of 3 bases from V and 2 bases from J, the junction contained 3 bases not matched to a gene. The CDR3 is made up of 14 amino acids. The CDR3 sequence: CASSYGQGQETQYF. In DNA form, the CDR3 reads TGCGCCAGCAGCTACGGACAGGGTCAAGAGACCCAGTACTTC.

The chain employs TRBV5-1 and TRBJ1-1; D not certain. V gave up 0 bases and J gave up 1 base, with 4 bases separating them. This CDR3 region has 13 residues. Germline-derived CDR1 and CDR2 are SGHRS and YFSETQ. Written as DNA, the CDR3 is TGCGCCAGCAGCTTGGCCAGGAACACTGAAGCTTTCTTT. Protein product: CASSLARNTEAFF.

V gene TRBV5-1 combines with J gene TRBJ2-5; 7 bases are shared with TRBD1. Germline V gene data show CDR1 as SGHRS and CDR2 as YFSETQ. CDR3 length: 16 residues. The V and J ends lost 4 bases and 4 bases, in that order; junction bases with no gene match: 13. The CDR3 region is CASSGTGANYGETQYF. As DNA, the CDR3 is TGCGCCAGCAGCGGAACAGGGGCCAATTATGGAGAGACCCAGTACTTC.

The chain employs TRBV18 and TRBJ2-4; 7 nucleotides align to TRBD1. The V gene end was trimmed by 6 bases and the J gene end by 0 bases; junction bases not matched to a gene: 8. The V gene's germline CDR1 is KGHSH and CDR2 LQKENI. The CDR3 spans 16 residues. CDR3 nucleotides: TGTGCCAGCTCGCTGGGACAGCCTTCAGCCAAAAACATTCAGTACTTC. As protein: CASSLGQPSAKNIQYF.

This clone was detected only once. This chain uses TRBV7-9 with TRBJ2-3; TRBD1 is a possible D gene (7 bases). The CDR3 loop spans 18 amino acids. Trimming removed 6 bases from V and 1 base from J, with 23 bases in between. Germline V gene sequence: CDR1 SEHNR, CDR2 FQNEAQ (reference sequence). The CDR3 here is CASSRPRTTQGGTDTQYF. The CDR3 nucleotides read TGTGCCAGCAGTCGACCGAGGACTACTCAGGGGGGCACAGATACGCAGTATTTT. The full variable domain, with the rest looked up from reference TRBV7-9 and TRBJ2-3, is DTGVSQNPRHKITKRGQNVTFRCDPISEHNRLYWYRQTLGQGPEFLTYFQNEAQLEKSRLLSDRFSAERPKGSFSTLEIQRTEQGDSAMYLCASSRPRTTQGGTDTQYFGPGTRLTVL.

The chain joins TRBV28 to TRBJ1-4; D possibly corresponds to TRBD1 (6 bases). The length of the CDR3 is 12 residues. The germline V and J ends were trimmed by 9 bases and 8 bases, with 13 bases remaining between them. CDR1 is MDHEN, CDR2 SYDVKM, per germline. CDR3 in DNA: TGTGCCAGTGGGGGCGTTGAAGAAAAACTGTTTTTT. The encoded protein is CASGGVEEKLFF.

The sample holds a few counts of this clone. V gene TRBV5-6 combines with J gene TRBJ1-6, with D hard to call. The CDR3 spans 15 residues. Germline CDR1 and CDR2: SGHDT and YYEEEE. Trimming shortened V by 0 bases and J by 7 bases, and 11 bases separated the two germline ends. In nucleotides, the CDR3 is TGTGCCAGCAGCTTGGGGGTACGAGGGAATTCACCCCTCCACTTT. Its translation: CASSLGVRGNSPLHF.

Points on this clone: One end of the junction varies from germline; a read error may be responsible. The chain links TRBV4-3 to TRBJ1-3, with a tentative D call TRBD1 (5 bases). Germline V gene lookup returns CDR1 LGHNA and CDR2 YSLEER. The CDR3 is made up of 16 amino acids. CDR3 coding DNA: TGCGCCAGCAGCTCAGTCCTTTCGGACACTGGAAACGCCATATATTTT. Protein: CASSSVLSDTGNAIYF.

V is TRBV19 and J is TRBJ2-2, with 7 nucleotides matching TRBD1. Germline V gene lookup returns CDR1 LNHDA and CDR2 SQIVND (reference sequence). Trimming at V came to 7 bases and at J to 4 bases, leaving 12 bases not matched to a gene. The length of the CDR3 is 16 residues. This chain's CDR3 is CASTPGRGRVTGELFF. DNA for the CDR3: TGTGCCAGTACTCCGGGTAGGGGGCGCGTCACCGGGGAGCTGTTTTTT.

The chain is built from TRBV7-3 and TRBJ2-2; weak D call: TRBD1 (6 bases). The V gene lost 0 bases and the J gene lost 8 bases, with 13 bases spanning the gap. Germline CDR1 reads SGHTA; CDR2 reads FQGTGA. The CDR3 length is 15 residues. The CDR3 sequence is CASSLTNRVGGELFF. CDR3 coding DNA: TGTGCCAGCAGCTTAACGAACAGGGTCGGTGGGGAGCTGTTTTTT.

This chain connects TRBV5-1 to TRBJ2-2; D might be TRBD2 (6 bases). The CDR3 is made up of 17 amino acids. With 5 bases removed from V and 4 bases from J, the gap between germline ends came to 21 bases. Germline V lookup: CDR1 SGHRS, CDR2 YFSETQ. CDR3 sequence reads: CASRSARWGESTGELFF. As DNA, the CDR3 is TGCGCCAGCAGGTCGGCACGTTGGGGGGAATCCACCGGGGAGCTGTTTTTT.

The genes are TRBV6-5 and TRBJ1-5; TRBD1 agrees at 8 bases. The V gene end was trimmed by 5 bases and the J gene end by 5 bases; junction bases not matched to a gene: 5. The CDR3 covers 14 residues. Germline assignment: CDR1 MNHEY and CDR2 SVGAGI. CDR3 sequence: CASSKDRDHQPQHF. Here the CDR3 DNA reads TGTGCCAGCAGTAAGGACAGGGACCATCAGCCCCAGCATTTT.

The CDR3 reads CAITSSGGSNTGELFF. CDR3 nucleotides: TGTGCCATCACTTCTTCGGGGGGATCGAACACCGGGGAGCTGTTTTTT. The chain joins TRBV10-3 to TRBJ2-2; 7 bases are shared with TRBD2. Germline loops: CDR1 ENHRY, CDR2 SYGVKD. Germline trimming cut 7 bases from V and 0 bases from J; bases unmatched to any gene: 8. This CDR3 comprises 16 residues.

This chain uses TRBV19 with TRBJ2-7; TRBD1 matches 9 bases. V gave up 6 bases and J gave up 6 bases; unmatched junction bases: 6. The CDR3 length is 13 residues. CDR1 and CDR2 from the germline V gene are LNHDA and SQIVND (reference sequence). CDR3: CASRRDRVGEQYF. Here the CDR3 DNA reads TGTGCCAGTAGACGGGACAGGGTGGGCGAGCAGTACTTC.